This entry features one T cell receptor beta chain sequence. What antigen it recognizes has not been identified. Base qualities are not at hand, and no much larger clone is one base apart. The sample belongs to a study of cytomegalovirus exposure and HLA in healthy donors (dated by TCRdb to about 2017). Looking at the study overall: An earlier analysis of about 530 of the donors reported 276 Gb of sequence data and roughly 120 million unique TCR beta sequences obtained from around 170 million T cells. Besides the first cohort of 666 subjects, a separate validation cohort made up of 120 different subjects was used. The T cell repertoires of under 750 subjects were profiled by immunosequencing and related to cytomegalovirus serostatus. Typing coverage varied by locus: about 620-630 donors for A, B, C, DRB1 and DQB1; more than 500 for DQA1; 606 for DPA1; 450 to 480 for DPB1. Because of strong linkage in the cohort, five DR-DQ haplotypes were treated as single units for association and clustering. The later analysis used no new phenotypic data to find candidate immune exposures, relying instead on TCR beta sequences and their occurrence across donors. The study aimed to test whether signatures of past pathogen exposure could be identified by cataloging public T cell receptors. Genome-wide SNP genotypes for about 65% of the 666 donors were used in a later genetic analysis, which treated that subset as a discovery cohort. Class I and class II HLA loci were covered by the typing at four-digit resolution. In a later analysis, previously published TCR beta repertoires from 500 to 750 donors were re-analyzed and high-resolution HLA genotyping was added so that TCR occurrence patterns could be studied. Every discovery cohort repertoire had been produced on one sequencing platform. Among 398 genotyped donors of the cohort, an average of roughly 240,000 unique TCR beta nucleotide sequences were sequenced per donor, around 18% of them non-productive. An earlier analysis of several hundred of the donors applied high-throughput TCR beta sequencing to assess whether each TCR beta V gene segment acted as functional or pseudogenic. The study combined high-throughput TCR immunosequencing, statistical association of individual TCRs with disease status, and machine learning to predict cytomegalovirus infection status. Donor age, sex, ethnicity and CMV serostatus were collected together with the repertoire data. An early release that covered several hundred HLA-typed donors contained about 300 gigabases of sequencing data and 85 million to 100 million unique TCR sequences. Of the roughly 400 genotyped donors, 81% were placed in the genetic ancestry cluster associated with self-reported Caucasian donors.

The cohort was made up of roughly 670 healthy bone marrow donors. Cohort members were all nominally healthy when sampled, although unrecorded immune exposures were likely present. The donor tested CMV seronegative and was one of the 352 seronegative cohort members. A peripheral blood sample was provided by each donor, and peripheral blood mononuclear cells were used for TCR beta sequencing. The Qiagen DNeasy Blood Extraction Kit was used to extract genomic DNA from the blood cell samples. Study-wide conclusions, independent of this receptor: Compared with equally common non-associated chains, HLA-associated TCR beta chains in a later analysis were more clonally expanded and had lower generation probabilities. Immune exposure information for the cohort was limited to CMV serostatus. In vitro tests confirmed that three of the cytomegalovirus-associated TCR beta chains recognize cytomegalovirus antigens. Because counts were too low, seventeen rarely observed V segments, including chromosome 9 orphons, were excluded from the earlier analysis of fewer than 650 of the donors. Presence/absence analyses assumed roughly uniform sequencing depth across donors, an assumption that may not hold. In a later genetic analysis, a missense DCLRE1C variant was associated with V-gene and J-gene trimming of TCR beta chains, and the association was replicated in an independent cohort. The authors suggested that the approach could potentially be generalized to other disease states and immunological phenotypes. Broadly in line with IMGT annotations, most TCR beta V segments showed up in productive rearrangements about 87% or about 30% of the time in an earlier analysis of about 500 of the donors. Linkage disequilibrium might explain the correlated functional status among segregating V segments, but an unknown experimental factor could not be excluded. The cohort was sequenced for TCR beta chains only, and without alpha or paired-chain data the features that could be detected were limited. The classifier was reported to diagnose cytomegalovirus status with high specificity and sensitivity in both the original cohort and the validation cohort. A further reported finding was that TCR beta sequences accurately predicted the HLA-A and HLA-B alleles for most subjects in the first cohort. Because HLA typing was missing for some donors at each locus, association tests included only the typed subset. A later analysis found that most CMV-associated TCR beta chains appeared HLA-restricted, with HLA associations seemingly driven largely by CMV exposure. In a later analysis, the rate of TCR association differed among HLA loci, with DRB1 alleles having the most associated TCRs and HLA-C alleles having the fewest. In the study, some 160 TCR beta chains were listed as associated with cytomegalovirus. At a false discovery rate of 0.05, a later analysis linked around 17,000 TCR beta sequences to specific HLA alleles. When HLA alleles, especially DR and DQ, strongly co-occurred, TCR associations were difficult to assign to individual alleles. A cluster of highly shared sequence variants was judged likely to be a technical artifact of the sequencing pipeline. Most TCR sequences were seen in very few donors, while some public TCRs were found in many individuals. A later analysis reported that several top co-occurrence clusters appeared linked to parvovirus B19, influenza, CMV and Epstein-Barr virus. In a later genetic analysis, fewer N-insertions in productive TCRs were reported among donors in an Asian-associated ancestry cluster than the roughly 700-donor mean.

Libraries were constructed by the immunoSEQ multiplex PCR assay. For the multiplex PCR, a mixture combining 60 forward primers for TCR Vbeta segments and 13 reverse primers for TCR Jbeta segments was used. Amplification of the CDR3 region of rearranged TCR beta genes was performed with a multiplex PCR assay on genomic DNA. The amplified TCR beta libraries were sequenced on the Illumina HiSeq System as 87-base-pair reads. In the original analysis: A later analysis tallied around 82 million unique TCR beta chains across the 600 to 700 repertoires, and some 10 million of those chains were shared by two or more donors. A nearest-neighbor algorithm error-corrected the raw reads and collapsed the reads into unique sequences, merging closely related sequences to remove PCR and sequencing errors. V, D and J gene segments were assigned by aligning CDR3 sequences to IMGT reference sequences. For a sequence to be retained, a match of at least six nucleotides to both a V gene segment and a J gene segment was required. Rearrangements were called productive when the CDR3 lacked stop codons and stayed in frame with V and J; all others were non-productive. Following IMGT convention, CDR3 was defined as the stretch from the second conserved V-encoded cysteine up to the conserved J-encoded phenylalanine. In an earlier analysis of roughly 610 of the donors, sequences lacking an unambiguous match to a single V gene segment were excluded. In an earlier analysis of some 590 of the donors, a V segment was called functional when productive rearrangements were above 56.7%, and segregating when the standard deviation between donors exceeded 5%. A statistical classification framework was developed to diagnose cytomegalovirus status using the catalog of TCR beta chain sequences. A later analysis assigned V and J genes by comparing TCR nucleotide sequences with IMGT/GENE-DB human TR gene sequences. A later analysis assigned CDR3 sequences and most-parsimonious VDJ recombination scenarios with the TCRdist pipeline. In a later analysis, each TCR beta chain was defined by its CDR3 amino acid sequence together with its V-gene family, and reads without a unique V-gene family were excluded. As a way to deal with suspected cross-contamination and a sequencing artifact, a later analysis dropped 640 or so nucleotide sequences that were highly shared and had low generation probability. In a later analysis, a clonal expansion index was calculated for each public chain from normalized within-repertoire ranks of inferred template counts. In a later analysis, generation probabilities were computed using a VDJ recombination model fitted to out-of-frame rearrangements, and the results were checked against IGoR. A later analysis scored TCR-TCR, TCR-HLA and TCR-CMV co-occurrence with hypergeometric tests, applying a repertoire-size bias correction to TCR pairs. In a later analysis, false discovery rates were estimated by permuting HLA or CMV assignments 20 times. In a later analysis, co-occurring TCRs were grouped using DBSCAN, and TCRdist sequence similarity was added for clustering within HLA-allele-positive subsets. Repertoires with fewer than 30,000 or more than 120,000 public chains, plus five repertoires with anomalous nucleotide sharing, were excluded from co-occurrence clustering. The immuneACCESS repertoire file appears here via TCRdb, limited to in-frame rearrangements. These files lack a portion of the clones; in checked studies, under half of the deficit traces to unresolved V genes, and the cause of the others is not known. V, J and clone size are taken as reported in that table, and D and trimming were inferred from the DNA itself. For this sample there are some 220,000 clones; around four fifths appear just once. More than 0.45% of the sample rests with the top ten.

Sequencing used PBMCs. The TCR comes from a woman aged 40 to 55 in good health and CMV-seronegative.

The CDR3 region: CASSLAGAQETQYF. The DNA reads as follows: TGTGCCAGCAGCTTGGCTGGGGCCCAAGAGACCCAGTACTTC. The chain couples TRBV5-5 to TRBJ2-5; a tentative D call is TRBD1 (5 bases match). The junction shows trimming of 0 bases on V and 1 base on J, plus 7 bases between the germline ends. The germline V gene (reference sequence) gives CDR1 as SGHKS and CDR2 as YYEKEE. The CDR3 goes from the cysteine to the phenylalanine over 14 residues. Only the CDR3 DNA is retained, 42 bases long and in frame from the first base.